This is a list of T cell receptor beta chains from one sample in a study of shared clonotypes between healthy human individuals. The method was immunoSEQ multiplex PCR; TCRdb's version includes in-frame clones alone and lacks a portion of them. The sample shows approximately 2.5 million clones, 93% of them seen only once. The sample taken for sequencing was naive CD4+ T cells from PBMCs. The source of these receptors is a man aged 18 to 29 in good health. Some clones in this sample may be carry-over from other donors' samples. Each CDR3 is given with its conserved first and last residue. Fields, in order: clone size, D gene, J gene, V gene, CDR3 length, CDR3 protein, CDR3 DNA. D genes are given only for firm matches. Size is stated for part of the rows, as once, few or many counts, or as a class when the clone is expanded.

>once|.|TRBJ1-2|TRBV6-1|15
CASSQAARLTYGYTF
TGTGCCAGCAGCCAGGCGGCCAGGCTTACCTATGGCTACACCTTC
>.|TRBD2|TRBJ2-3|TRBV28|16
CASSLLSGGAPDTQYF
TGTGCCAGCAGTCTCCTTAGCGGGGGGGCCCCAGATACGCAGTATTTT
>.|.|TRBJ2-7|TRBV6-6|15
CASSYPQGPSYEQYF
TGTGCCAGCAGTTACCCCCAGGGCCCTTCCTACGAGCAGTACTTC
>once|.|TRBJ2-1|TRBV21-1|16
CASSSRRGRADNEQFF
TGTGCCAGCAGCTCCCGGAGGGGGAGGGCCGACAATGAGCAGTTCTTC
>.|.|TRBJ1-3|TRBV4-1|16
CASSREGGLSGNTIYF
TGCGCCAGCAGCCGAGAAGGGGGACTCTCTGGAAACACCATATATTTT
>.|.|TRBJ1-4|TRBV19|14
CASKLRDFNEKLFF
TGTGCCAGTAAGCTCCGGGATTTTAATGAAAAACTGTTTTTT
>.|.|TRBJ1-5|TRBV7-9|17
CASSAPETANSNQPQHF
TGTGCCAGCAGCGCACCAGAGACAGCTAATAGCAATCAGCCCCAGCATTTT
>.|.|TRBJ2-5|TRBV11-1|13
CASSLGPWETQYF
TGTGCCAGCAGCTTAGGCCCATGGGAGACCCAGTACTTC
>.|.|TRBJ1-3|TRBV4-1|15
CASSQEGGSGNTIYF
TGCGCCAGCAGCCAAGAAGGGGGGAGCGGAAACACCATATATTTT
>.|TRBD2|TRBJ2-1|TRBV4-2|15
CASSRGLAGGGEQFF
TGTGCCAGCAGCCGGGGCCTAGCGGGGGGGGGCGAGCAGTTCTTC
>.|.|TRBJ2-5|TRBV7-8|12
CASSLVLETQYF
TGTGCCAGCAGCTTAGTGTTAGAGACCCAGTACTTC
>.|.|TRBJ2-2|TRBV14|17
CASSSYRAFEGEGELFF
TGTGCCAGCAGCTCCTACAGGGCCTTCGAGGGAGAAGGGGAGCTGTTTTTT
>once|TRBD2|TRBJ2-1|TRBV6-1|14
CASSEAGLAGEQFF
TGTGCCAGCAGTGAAGCGGGACTAGCGGGGGAGCAGTTCTTC
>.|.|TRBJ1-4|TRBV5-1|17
CASSWGRQPTTNEKLFF
TGCGCCAGCAGCTGGGGTCGACAACCTACAACTAATGAAAAACTGTTTTTT
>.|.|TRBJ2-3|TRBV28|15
CASSLGGPGTDTQYF
TGTGCCAGCAGTTTAGGGGGGCCCGGCACAGATACGCAGTATTTT
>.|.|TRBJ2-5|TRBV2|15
CASRPDRALQETQYF
TGTGCCAGCAGGCCGGACCGGGCTCTGCAGGAGACCCAGTACTTC
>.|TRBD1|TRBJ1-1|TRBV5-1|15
CASSWSTGRNTEAFF
TGCGCCAGCAGCTGGTCGACAGGGAGGAACACTGAAGCTTTCTTT
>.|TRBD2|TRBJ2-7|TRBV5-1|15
CASSLVGGGIDEQYF
TGCGCCAGCAGCTTGGTCGGGGGAGGGATCGACGAGCAGTACTTC
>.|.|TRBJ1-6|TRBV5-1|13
CASSLASKSPLHF
TGCGCCAGCAGCTTGGCCTCAAAATCACCCCTCCACTTT
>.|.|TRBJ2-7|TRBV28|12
CASRIQGGEQYF
TGTGCCAGCAGAATACAGGGTGGCGAGCAGTACTTC
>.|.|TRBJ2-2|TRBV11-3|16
CASSLAGLSGSGELFF
TGTGCCAGCAGCTTAGCGGGGCTGTCTGGATCCGGGGAGCTGTTTTTT
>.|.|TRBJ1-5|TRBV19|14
CASSLRDSNQPQHF
TGTGCCAGTAGTCTCCGGGATAGCAATCAGCCCCAGCATTTT
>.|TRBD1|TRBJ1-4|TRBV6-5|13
CASSSGTGEKLFF
TGTGCCAGCAGCTCCGGGACAGGAGAAAAACTGTTTTTT
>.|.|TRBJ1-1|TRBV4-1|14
CASTQGITNTEAFF
TGCGCCAGCACCCAAGGAATTACAAACACTGAAGCTTTCTTT
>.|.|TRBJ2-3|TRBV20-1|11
CSGPLADTQYF
TGCAGTGGACCCCTTGCGGATACGCAGTATTTT